The sequence of this TCR beta chain was determined in a study of blood T cell repertoires in COVID-19. This clone was seen many times. The method was immunoSEQ multiplex PCR; TCRdb's version includes in-frame clones alone and lacks a portion of them. Among about 340,000 clones, around 83% were seen once, and the ten largest hold around 3%. Germline V gives CDR1 SNHLY, CDR2 FYNNEI. CDR3 length equals 12 residues. V gave up 3 bases and J gave up 5 bases, with 8 bases separating them. Specimen: peripheral blood. The chain carries TRBV2 and TRBJ2-7; no clear D gene. This sequence originates from a man aged 25 to 45 with active or convalescent COVID-19. The CDR3 sequence: CASSEAENEQYF. The DNA of the CDR3 is TGTGCCAGCAGTGAGGCGGAGAACGAGCAGTACTTC.